Listed below are T cell receptor beta chains from one sample, sequenced in a study of blood T cell repertoires in COVID-19. Using immunoSEQ multiplex PCR, the repertoire was profiled, and TCRdb retains in-frame clones only, with some absent. The repertoire holds under 150,000 clones, with around 86% as singletons. Sequencing was carried out using PBMCs or T cells enriched from blood (not recorded which). These TCRs come from a man aged 25 to 40 who had recovered from COVID-19. CDR3s include the opening cysteine and the closing phenylalanine or tryptophan. D genes are given only for firm matches. Size is omitted from some rows. Given values are once, few, many or a class for expanded clones.

cdr3_aa cdr3_nt d_call clone_size j_call v_call
CASSLTNTGELFF TGTGCCAGCAGTTTAACAAACACCGGGGAGCTGTTTTTT NA once TRBJ2-2 TRBV27
CAISPGTAGNTIYF TGTGCCATCAGCCCCGGGACAGCTGGAAACACCATATATTTT TRBD1 NA TRBJ1-3 TRBV10-3
CASSQDRGQSPLHF TGCGCCAGCAGCCAGGACAGGGGTCAATCACCCCTCCACTTT TRBD1 once TRBJ1-6 TRBV5-1
CASRSRDTQYF TGTGCCAGCAGGTCCAGAGATACGCAGTATTTT NA NA TRBJ2-3 TRBV2
CASSRDRVGDETQYF TGTGCCAGCAGCCGGGACAGGGTCGGGGACGAGACCCAGTACTTC TRBD1 NA TRBJ2-5 TRBV27
CASSLDDTPGYGYTF TGTGCCAGCAGCTTAGACGACACCCCTGGCTATGGCTACACCTTC NA NA TRBJ1-2 TRBV11-2
CASSLERGMNTEAFF TGCGCCAGCAGCTTGGAGAGGGGGATGAACACTGAAGCTTTCTTT NA NA TRBJ1-1 TRBV5-1
CASSQFEGDDTEAFF TGTGCCAGCAGCCAATTCGAGGGGGACGACACTGAAGCTTTCTTT NA NA TRBJ1-1 TRBV27
CASHPGVNQPQHF TGTGCCAGCCACCCAGGCGTCAATCAGCCCCAGCATTTT NA NA TRBJ1-5 TRBV6-6
CASSYGLSYEQYF TGTGCCAGCAGTTACGGCCTCTCCTACGAGCAGTACTTC NA NA TRBJ2-7 TRBV6-5